These 30 T cell receptor beta chains were all obtained from the same sample, sequenced in a study of T cell responses to AZD1222 COVID-19 vaccine. TCRdb keeps only in-frame clones here, not all; method: immunoSEQ multiplex PCR. This table has fewer than 150,000 clones, around 90% appearing once. Source: peripheral blood, taken on day 0 of AZD1222 vaccination. These TCRs come from an adult in good health.

The V gene is TRBV18, the J gene TRBJ2-7; D may be TRBD1 or TRBD2 (5 bases each). Trimming removed 3 bases at V and 5 bases at J, with 20 bases between. From germline, CDR1 is KGHSH and CDR2 LQKENI. The CDR3 loop spans 16 amino acids. CDR3 bases: TGTGCCAGCTCACCTAACCAGGGAGTGGCAGGCAACGAGCAGTACTTC. Its protein product is CASSPNQGVAGNEQYF.

The chain carries TRBV23-1 and TRBJ2-1; D not certain. TRBV23-1 falls under the ORF class, with uncertain function. This CDR3 spans 16 amino acids. V lost 0 bases, J lost 2 bases, and 11 bases lay in between. In DNA form, the CDR3 reads TGCGCCAGCAGTCAATCGGGATATAAAGCCTACAATGAGCAGTTCTTC. It codes for CASSQSGYKAYNEQFF.

This chain connects TRBV3-1 (or the pseudogene TRBV3-2) to TRBJ1-2; TRBD1 aligns across 7 bases. In germline, CDR1 is LGHDT, CDR2 YNNKEL (reference sequence). This CDR3 has 14 residues. The V and J ends lost 6 bases and 6 bases, in that order; junction bases with no gene match: 10. This chain's CDR3 is CASSHRGVVNGYTF. In DNA, the CDR3 is TGTGCCAGCAGTCACAGGGGCGTTGTGAATGGCTACACCTTC.

The rearrangement links TRBV12-5 to TRBJ1-1, with D uncertain. The CDR3 is 12 amino acids. In germline, CDR1 is LGHNT, CDR2 FRNRAP. V was shortened by 8 bases and J by 4 bases, with 11 bases between the two germline ends. The CDR3 bases are TGTGCTAGTCTGGCGGGGTCCACTGAAGCTTTCTTT. Protein: CASLAGSTEAFF.

This clone counts as large (0.1 to 1%). The sample holds other DNA sequences that translate to the same CDR3. V and J are TRBV19 and TRBJ1-5; D remains unclear. Trimming left V 3 bases short and J 0 bases short, with 9 bases between. Germline CDR1 and CDR2: LNHDA and SQIVND (reference sequence). The CDR3 has 15 residues. CDR3 bases: TGTGCCAGTAGTATGGAAGAGTATAGCAATCAGCCCCAGCATTTT. It is translated as CASSMEEYSNQPQHF.

The rearrangement joins TRBV12-3 or TRBV12-4 to TRBJ1-6; D gene unclear. The V and J ends lost 6 bases and 10 bases respectively, with 10 bases between them. This CDR3 is 12 amino acids long. In DNA form, the CDR3 reads TGTGCCAGCAGGGTTCGGGGATCACCCCTCCACTTT. As protein: CASRVRGSPLHF.

The V gene is TRBV7-8, the J gene TRBJ1-1; a possible D gene is TRBD1 (6 bases). Germline loops: CDR1 SGHVS, CDR2 FQNEAQ. The CDR3 has 18 amino acids. Trimming left V 2 bases short and J 4 bases short, with 23 bases between. As DNA, the CDR3 is TGTGCCAGCAGCTTAAGGGGGAGGGGTGAGGCGGTGAGCACTGAAGCTTTCTTT. Translating gives CASSLRGRGEAVSTEAFF. The full variable domain, with the rest looked up from reference TRBV7-8 and TRBJ1-1, is GAGVSQSPRYKVAKRGQDVALRCDPISGHVSLFWYQQALGQGPEFLTYFQNEAQLDKSGLPSDRFFAERPEGSVSTLKIQRTQQEDSAVYLCASSLRGRGEAVSTEAFFGQGTRLTVV.

The chain uses TRBV7-2 and TRBJ2-5; 9 nucleotides align to TRBD2. Germline loops: CDR1 SGHTA, CDR2 FQGNSA. With V trimmed by 3 bases and J by 2 bases, 4 bases remained unmatched. The CDR3 consists of 15 residues. This CDR3 reads CASSLQRGEQETQYF. DNA for the CDR3: TGTGCCAGCAGCTTGCAGCGGGGGGAACAAGAGACCCAGTACTTC.

The V and J genes are TRBV30 and TRBJ2-1, with D uncertain. Germline CDR1 is GTSNPN and CDR2 is SVGIG (reference sequence). Trimming removed 0 bases at V and 6 bases at J, with 6 bases between. The CDR3 runs 12 residues. CDR3 loop: CAWSVLSNEQFF. The CDR3 DNA reads as TGTGCCTGGAGTGTGCTCTCCAATGAGCAGTTCTTC.

The J gene is TRBJ2-1, the V gene TRBV6-2 or TRBV6-3, with D uncertain. This CDR3 is built from 16 residues. Germline CDR1 is MNHEY and CDR2 is SVGEGT. The V end was cut by 2 bases, the J end by 5 bases, with 16 bases between. CDR3 in amino acids: CASSYLDSLVNNEQFF. Here the CDR3 DNA reads TGTGCCAGCAGTTACCTCGACTCATTAGTCAACAATGAGCAGTTCTTC.

The chain couples TRBV12-5 to TRBJ2-7, with D tentatively TRBD1 or TRBD2 (5 bases each). The CDR3 runs 15 residues. Trimming removed 0 bases at V and 3 bases at J, with 12 bases between. The germline V gene encodes CDR1 LGHNT and CDR2 FRNRAP. The CDR3 protein is CASGLVGDRGYEQYF. In nucleotides, the CDR3 is TGTGCTAGTGGTTTGGTGGGGGATCGGGGCTACGAGCAGTACTTC.

J is TRBJ2-1 and V is TRBV5-1; D not certain. The CDR3 is made up of 17 amino acids. Trimming pared 0 bases from V and 0 bases from J, leaving 13 bases between. CDR1 SGHRS and CDR2 YFSETQ come from the germline V gene. CDR3 sequence: CASSLGVSFSSYNEQFF. In nucleotides, the CDR3 is TGCGCCAGCAGCTTGGGCGTTAGCTTTAGCTCCTACAATGAGCAGTTCTTC.

This clone was recorded only once. A junction boundary mismatches the germline segment, possibly from a read error. V is TRBV14 and J is TRBJ2-3; a weak D match, TRBD1 (7 bases). Germline assignment: CDR1 SGHDN and CDR2 FVKESK. CDR3 length: 15 residues. For the CDR3, the DNA is TGTGCCAGCAGCCAAGCTGCGGGACAGAGTCCATTAGTAGATTTT. Its translation: CASSQAAGQSPLVDF.

The V call is TRBV5-4, the J call TRBJ2-3; TRBD2 matches at 10 bases. V was clipped by 3 bases and J by 2 bases; unmatched bases: 6. The germline gives CDR1 SGHNT, CDR2 YYREEE (reference sequence). This CDR3 contains 16 residues. CDR3 DNA sequence: TGTGCCAGCAGCTCTCGCCTAGCGGGGGCCACAGATACGCAGTATTTT. It encodes CASSSRLAGATDTQYF.

J is TRBJ2-3 and V is TRBV5-4; TRBD2 matches at 9 bases. Trimming removed 4 bases from V and 2 bases from J; junction bases left unmatched: 5. Germline CDR1 is SGHNT and CDR2 is YYREEE (reference sequence). The CDR3 contains 15 residues. CDR3: CASSEAGGLTDTQYF. CDR3 DNA: TGTGCCAGCAGCGAAGCGGGGGGTCTCACAGATACGCAGTATTTT.

The sample holds one count of this clone. The V gene is TRBV4-1, the J gene TRBJ2-5, with D hard to call. The germline gives CDR1 MGHRA, CDR2 YSYEKL. This CDR3 region has 11 residues. Trimming left V 0 bases short and J 6 bases short, with 2 bases between. The CDR3 is CASSQEQTQYF. The CDR3 nucleotides read TGCGCCAGCAGCCAAGAACAGACCCAGTACTTC.

The chain links TRBV7-6 to TRBJ2-2; possibly TRBD2 for D (6 bases). The CDR3 is 18 residues long. Trimming took off 0 bases at V and 2 bases at J, with 16 bases between the two ends. Germline CDR1 and CDR2: SGHVS and FNYEAQ. The CDR3: CASSLATLEGRNTGELFF. CDR3 coding DNA: TGTGCCAGCAGCTTAGCCACTTTGGAGGGACGTAACACCGGGGAGCTGTTTTTT.

The CDR3 bases are TGTGCCAGCAGCTTAGGTCTGCTAGATGAGCAGTTCTTC. Its protein product is CASSLGLLDEQFF. The chain combines TRBV7-9 with TRBJ2-1; the D is unclear. This CDR3 contains 13 residues. Germline V lookup: CDR1 SEHNR, CDR2 FQNEAQ (reference sequence). Deletions cut 1 base from V and 8 bases from J, with 9 bases between.

The chain is built from TRBV30 and TRBJ1-3; no clear D. There are 13 residues in the CDR3. CDR1 is GTSNPN, CDR2 SVGIG, per germline (reference sequence). Trimming removed 2 bases from V and 0 bases from J, with 5 bases in between. The CDR3, as DNA: TGTGCCTGGAGTAAGGGCTCTGGAAACACCATATATTTT. It codes for CAWSKGSGNTIYF. The full variable domain, completed using reference TRBV30 and TRBJ1-3, is SQTIHQWPATLVQPVGSPLSLECTVEGTSNPNLYWYRQAAGRGLQLLFYSVGIGQISSEVPQNLSASRPQDRQFILSSKKLLLSDSGFYLCAWSKGSGNTIYFGEGSWLTVV.

The chain is built from TRBV7-9 and TRBJ1-6; D is possibly TRBD1 (5 bases). V dropped 5 bases and J dropped 11 bases, with 16 bases sitting between them. The CDR3 is 14 residues long. Germline-derived CDR1 and CDR2 are SEHNR and FQNEAQ (reference sequence). CDR3 in DNA: TGTGCCAGCAGCCAGTTCGACAGTGACCCACCCCTCCACTTT. It specifies CASSQFDSDPPLHF. The full variable domain, completed using reference TRBV7-9 and TRBJ1-6, is DTGVSQNPRHKITKRGQNVTFRCDPISEHNRLYWYRQTLGQGPEFLTYFQNEAQLEKSRLLSDRFSAERPKGSFSTLEIQRTEQGDSAMYLCASSQFDSDPPLHFGNGTRLTVT.

The sample holds a few counts of this clone. The CDR3 region is CASSPGTVPYEQYF. Here the CDR3 DNA reads TGCGCCAGCAGTCCCGGGACCGTCCCCTACGAGCAGTACTTC. The V gene is TRBV10-1, the J gene TRBJ2-7; tentatively, D is TRBD1 or TRBD2 (5 bases each). The V end was cut by 5 bases, the J end by 2 bases, with 13 bases between. Germline V CDR1 and CDR2: WNHNN, SYGVQD (reference sequence). The CDR3 has 14 residues.

The V call is TRBV28, the J call TRBJ2-1; TRBD2 aligns across 11 bases. Trimming cost V 5 bases and J 4 bases; bases outside gene matches: 7. The CDR3 has 16 amino acids. The germline V gene has CDR1 MDHEN and CDR2 SYDVKM. The CDR3 nucleotides read TGTGCCAGCAGTCAGGGACTAGCGGTGAATTACAATGAGCAGTTCTTC. The encoded protein is CASSQGLAVNYNEQFF.

The chain joins TRBV20-1 to TRBJ1-1, with D perhaps TRBD1 (6 bases). Trimming pared 3 bases from V and 3 bases from J, leaving 14 bases between. This CDR3 is 14 amino acids long. CDR1 is DFQATT, CDR2 SNEGSKA, per germline (reference sequence). The CDR3 loop reads CSASETGADTEAFF. The CDR3 region has the DNA TGCAGTGCTAGTGAGACAGGAGCGGACACTGAAGCTTTCTTT.

Only one count was recorded for this clone. The V call is TRBV5-1, the J call TRBJ1-3; D is ambiguous. The CDR3 covers 17 residues. Germline V gives CDR1 SGHRS, CDR2 YFSETQ. Trimming stripped 0 bases from V and 0 bases from J, with 13 bases between. CDR3 sequence (DNA): TGCGCCAGCAGCTTGGTTCCCAGGAAGGTCTCTGGAAACACCATATATTTT. It is translated as CASSLVPRKVSGNTIYF.

The CDR3: CASKDGLTAGEQYF. For the CDR3, the DNA is TGTGCCAGCAAGGACGGGTTGACAGCGGGGGAGCAGTACTTC. The chain has TRBV6-5 and TRBJ2-7; 7 nucleotides match TRBD2. The CDR3 spans 14 residues. The ends lost 7 bases at V and 7 bases at J; junction bases unmatched: 13. The germline gives CDR1 MNHEY, CDR2 SVGAGI.

This chain uses TRBV12-3 or TRBV12-4 with TRBJ2-2, with D possibly being TRBD2 (5 bases). Trimming left V 6 bases short and J 4 bases short, with 9 bases between. The CDR3 totals 13 residues. Here the CDR3 reads CASRRGATGELFF. The CDR3, as DNA: TGTGCCAGCAGACGGGGTGCCACCGGGGAGCTGTTTTTT.

This sequence joins TRBV5-1 and TRBJ2-2; D call uncertain. This CDR3 has 13 residues. Germline CDR1 reads SGHRS; CDR2 reads YFSETQ. V was cut by 0 bases and J by 7 bases, with 7 bases left in between. The CDR3 DNA is TGCGCCAGCAGCTTGGCACAGAACGGGGAGCTGTTTTTT. Its protein product is CASSLAQNGELFF.

The chain employs TRBV2 and TRBJ1-1; D is perhaps TRBD1 (5 bases). The V gene lost 7 bases and the J gene lost 5 bases, with 14 bases spanning the gap. The CDR3 covers 13 residues. Germline CDR1 and CDR2: SNHLY and FYNNEI. In DNA form, the CDR3 reads TGTGCCAGCAACGAGCAGGGAGAGACTGAAGCTTTCTTT. Translating gives CASNEQGETEAFF. Filled out from reference TRBV2 and TRBJ1-1, the complete variable domain reads EPEVTQTPSHQVTQMGQEVILRCVPISNHLYFYWYRQILGQKVEFLVSFYNNEISEKSEIFDDQFSVERPDGSNFTLKIRSTKLEDSAMYFCASNEQGETEAFFGQGTRLTVV.

J is TRBJ2-7 and V is TRBV5-1; no definite D call. This CDR3 is built from 11 residues. Trimming left V 4 bases short and J 1 base short, with 3 bases between. CDR1 is SGHRS and CDR2 is YFSETQ in the germline V gene. In DNA form, the CDR3 reads TGCGCCAGCAGCCCATCCTACGAGCAGTACTTC. Protein sequence: CASSPSYEQYF.

The chain uses TRBV5-4 and TRBJ2-7, with 8 positions matching TRBD2. V shed 0 bases, J shed 4 bases, and the junction held 6 bases outside the gene matches. The CDR3 sequence is 15 residues long. Germline CDR1 is SGHNT and CDR2 is YYREEE (reference sequence). The CDR3 is CASSLVQRGSYEQYF. The CDR3 region has the DNA TGTGCCAGCAGCTTGGTCCAGCGGGGGAGTTACGAGCAGTACTTC.